This entry concerns a single T cell receptor (beta chain). Its antigen is not identified. This record belongs to a study of OX40 agonist ivuxolimab in advanced cancers. Study overall: Clinicians treated patients with ivuxolimab, an agonistic anti-OX40 (CD134) antibody. Averaging about 60 years in age, with a range of about 20 to 90, the cohort was 65% to 85% male. Study-wide findings and caveats: Compared with CD4+, CD8+ T cells on average had more expanded clones. People who partly responded at 0.1-3.0 mg/kg had some of the least clonal expansion seen.

Trimming removed 1 base from V and 5 bases from J, with 12 bases in between. The germline V gene encodes CDR1 MGHRA and CDR2 YSYEKL. The CDR3 covers 15 residues. TCRdb's table, derived via immunoSEQ multiplex PCR, lists solely in-frame clones and lacks some. The sample holds tens of thousands of clones; around 87% are singletons and the top ten take roughly 27%. V is TRBV4-1 and J is TRBJ2-1; no clear D. The sequencing used CD4+ or CD8+ T cells sorted from blood, collected in a trial of the OX40 agonist ivuxolimab. The sequence was collected from an adult with an advanced solid tumor such as melanoma, head and neck, liver or kidney cancer. The CDR3 DNA reads as TGCGCCAGCAGCCAAGCCTGGGCGGAGAACAATGAGCAGTTCTTC. The encoded protein is CASSQAWAENNEQFF.